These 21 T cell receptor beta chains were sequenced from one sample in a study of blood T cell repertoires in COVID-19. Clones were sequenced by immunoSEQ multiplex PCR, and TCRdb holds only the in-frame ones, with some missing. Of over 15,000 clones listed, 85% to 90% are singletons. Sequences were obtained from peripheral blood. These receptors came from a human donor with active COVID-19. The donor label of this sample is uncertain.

The CDR3 bases are TGTGCCAGCAGTCCCCAGGGCTCGAATCAGCCCCAGCATTTT. Its translation is CASSPQGSNQPQHF. V gene TRBV27 combines with J gene TRBJ1-5; TRBD1 is a possible D gene (5 bases). V dropped 5 bases and J dropped 4 bases, with 12 bases sitting between them. This CDR3 is built from 14 residues. Germline CDR1 reads MNHEY; CDR2 reads SMNVEV (reference sequence).

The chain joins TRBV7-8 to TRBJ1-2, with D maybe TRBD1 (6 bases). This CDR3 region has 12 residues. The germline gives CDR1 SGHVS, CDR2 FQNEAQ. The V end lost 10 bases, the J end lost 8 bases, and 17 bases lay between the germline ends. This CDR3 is CATQGTSEGYTF. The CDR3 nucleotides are TGTGCCACCCAGGGGACCTCTGAGGGCTACACCTTC.

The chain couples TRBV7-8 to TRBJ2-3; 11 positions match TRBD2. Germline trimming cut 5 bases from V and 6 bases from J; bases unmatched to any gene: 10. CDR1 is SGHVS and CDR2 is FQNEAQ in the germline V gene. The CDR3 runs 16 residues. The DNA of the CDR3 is TGTGCCAGCAGCATTGCTAGCGGGGGGTCCTACGATACGCAGTATTTT. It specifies CASSIASGGSYDTQYF.

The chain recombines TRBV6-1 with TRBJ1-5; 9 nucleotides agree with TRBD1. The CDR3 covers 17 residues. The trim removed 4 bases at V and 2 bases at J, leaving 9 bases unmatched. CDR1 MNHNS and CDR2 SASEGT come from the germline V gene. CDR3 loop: CASSGRQGGYGNQPQHF. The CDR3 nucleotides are TGTGCCAGCAGTGGGCGACAGGGGGGGTATGGCAATCAGCCCCAGCATTTT.

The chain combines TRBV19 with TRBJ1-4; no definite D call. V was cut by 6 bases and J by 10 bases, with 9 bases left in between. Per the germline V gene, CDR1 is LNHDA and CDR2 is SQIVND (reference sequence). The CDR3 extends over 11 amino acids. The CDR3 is CASSIRGKLFF. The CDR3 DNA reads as TGTGCCAGTAGCATCCGAGGAAAACTGTTTTTT.

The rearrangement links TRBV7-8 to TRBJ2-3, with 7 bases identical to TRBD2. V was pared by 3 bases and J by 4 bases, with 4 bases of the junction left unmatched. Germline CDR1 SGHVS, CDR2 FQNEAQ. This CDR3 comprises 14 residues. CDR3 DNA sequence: TGTGCCAGCAGCTTGGGCCTAGCGGCAGATACGCAGTATTTT. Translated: CASSLGLAADTQYF. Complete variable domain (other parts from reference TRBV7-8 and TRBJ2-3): GAGVSQSPRYKVAKRGQDVALRCDPISGHVSLFWYQQALGQGPEFLTYFQNEAQLDKSGLPSDRFFAERPEGSVSTLKIQRTQQEDSAVYLCASSLGLAADTQYFGPGTRLTVL.

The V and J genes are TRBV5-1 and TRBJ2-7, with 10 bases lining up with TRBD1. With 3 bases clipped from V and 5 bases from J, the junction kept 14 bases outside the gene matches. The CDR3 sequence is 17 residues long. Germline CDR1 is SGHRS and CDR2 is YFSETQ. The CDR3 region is CASSSNPRTGGSHEQYF. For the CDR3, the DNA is TGCGCCAGCAGCTCGAACCCCCGGACAGGGGGTAGCCACGAGCAGTACTTC.

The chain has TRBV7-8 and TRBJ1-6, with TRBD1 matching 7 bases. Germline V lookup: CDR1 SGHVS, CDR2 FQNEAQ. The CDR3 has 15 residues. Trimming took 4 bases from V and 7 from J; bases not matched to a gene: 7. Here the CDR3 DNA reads TGTGCCAGCAGCTCGACAGGGTTTTTGAATTCACCCCTCCACTTT. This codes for CASSSTGFLNSPLHF. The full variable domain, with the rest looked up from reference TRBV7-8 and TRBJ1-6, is GAGVSQSPRYKVAKRGQDVALRCDPISGHVSLFWYQQALGQGPEFLTYFQNEAQLDKSGLPSDRFFAERPEGSVSTLKIQRTQQEDSAVYLCASSSTGFLNSPLHFGNGTRLTVT.

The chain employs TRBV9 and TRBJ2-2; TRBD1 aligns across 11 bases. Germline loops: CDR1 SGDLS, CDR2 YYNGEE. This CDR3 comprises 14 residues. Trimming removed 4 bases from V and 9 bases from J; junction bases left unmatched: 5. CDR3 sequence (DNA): TGTGCCAGCAGCCAGGGACAGGGGGACCGGGAGCTGTTTTTT. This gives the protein CASSQGQGDRELFF. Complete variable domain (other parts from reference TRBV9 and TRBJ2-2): DSGVTQTPKHLITATGQRVTLRCSPRSGDLSVYWYQQSLDQGLQFLIQYYNGEERAKGNILERFSAQQFPDLHSELNLSSLELGDSALYFCASSQGQGDRELFFGEGSRLTVL.

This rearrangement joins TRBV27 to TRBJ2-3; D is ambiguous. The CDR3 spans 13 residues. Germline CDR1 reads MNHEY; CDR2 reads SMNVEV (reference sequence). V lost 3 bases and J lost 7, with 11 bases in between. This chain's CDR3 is CASSFPGVNTQYF. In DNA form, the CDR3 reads TGTGCCAGCAGTTTCCCAGGTGTGAATACGCAGTATTTT.

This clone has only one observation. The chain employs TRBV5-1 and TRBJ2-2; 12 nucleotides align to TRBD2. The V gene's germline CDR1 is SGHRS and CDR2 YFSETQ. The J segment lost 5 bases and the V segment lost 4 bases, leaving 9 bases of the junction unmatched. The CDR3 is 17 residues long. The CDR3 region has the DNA TGCGCCAGCAGCCGCTCCTCCGGACTAGCGGGAACCGGGGAGCTGTTTTTT. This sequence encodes CASSRSSGLAGTGELFF.

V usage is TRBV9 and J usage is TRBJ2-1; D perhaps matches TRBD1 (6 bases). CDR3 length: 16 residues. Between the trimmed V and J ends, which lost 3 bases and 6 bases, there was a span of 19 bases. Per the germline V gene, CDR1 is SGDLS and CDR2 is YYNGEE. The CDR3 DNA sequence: TGTGCCAGCAGCGAGGGGGATTTGGACCCTTTCAATGAGCAGTTCTTC. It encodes CASSEGDLDPFNEQFF.

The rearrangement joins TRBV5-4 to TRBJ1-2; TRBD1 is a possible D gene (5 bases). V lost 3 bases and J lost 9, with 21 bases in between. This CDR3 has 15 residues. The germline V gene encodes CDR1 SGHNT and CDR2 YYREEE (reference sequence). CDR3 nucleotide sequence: TGTGCCAGCAGCTCCCCTGGATTAGCGGGGGAGAGCTACACCTTC. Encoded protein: CASSSPGLAGESYTF.

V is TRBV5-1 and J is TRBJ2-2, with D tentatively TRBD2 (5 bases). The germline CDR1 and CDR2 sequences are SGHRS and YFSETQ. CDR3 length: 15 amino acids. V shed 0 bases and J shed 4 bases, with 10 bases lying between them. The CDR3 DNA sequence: TGCGCCAGCAGCTTGGGAGGGTCAGGCACCGGGGAGCTGTTTTTT. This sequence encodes CASSLGGSGTGELFF.

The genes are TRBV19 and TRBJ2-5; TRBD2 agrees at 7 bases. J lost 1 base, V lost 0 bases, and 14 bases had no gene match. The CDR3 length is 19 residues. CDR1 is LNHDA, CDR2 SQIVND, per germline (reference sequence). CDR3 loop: CASSIDPGGRRGTQETQYF. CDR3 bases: TGTGCCAGTAGTATAGATCCGGGAGGACGGCGGGGCACCCAAGAGACCCAGTACTTC.

CDR3 region: CASSQGTGGGYEQYF. The CDR3, as DNA: TGCGCCAGCAGCCAGGGGACAGGGGGTGGTTACGAGCAGTACTTC. V and J are TRBV4-3 and TRBJ2-7, with 11 bases that match TRBD1. CDR3 length equals 15 residues. Germline V CDR1 and CDR2: LGHNA, YSLEER. V lost 3 bases to trimming and J lost 4 bases; unmatched junction nucleotides: 5.

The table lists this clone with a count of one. The chain's CDR3 is CATSRDAGGYGYTF. The CDR3 bases are TGTGCCACCAGCAGAGACGCCGGCGGCTATGGCTACACCTTC. The rearrangement links TRBV15 to TRBJ1-2; D unclear. V lost 0 bases and J 4 bases, leaving 9 bases between the germline ends. Germline CDR1 is LNHNV and CDR2 is YYDKDF (reference sequence). This CDR3 region has 14 residues. Complete variable domain (other parts from reference TRBV15 and TRBJ1-2): DAMVIQNPRYQVTQFGKPVTLSCSQTLNHNVMYWYQQKSSQAPKLLFHYYDKDFNNEADTPDNFQSRRPNTSFCFLDIRSPGLGDTAMYLCATSRDAGGYGYTFGSGTRLTVV.

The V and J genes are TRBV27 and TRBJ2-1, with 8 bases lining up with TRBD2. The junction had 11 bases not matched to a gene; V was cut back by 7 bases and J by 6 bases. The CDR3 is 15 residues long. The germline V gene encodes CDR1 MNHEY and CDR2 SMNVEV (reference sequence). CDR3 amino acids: CASNPGGVPGNEQFF. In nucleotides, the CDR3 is TGTGCCAGCAATCCCGGGGGGGTCCCCGGCAATGAGCAGTTCTTC.

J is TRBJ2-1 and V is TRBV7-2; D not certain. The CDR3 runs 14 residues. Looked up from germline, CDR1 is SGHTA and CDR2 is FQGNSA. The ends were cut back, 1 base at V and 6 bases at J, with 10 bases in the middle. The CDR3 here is CASSLGGVFNEQFF. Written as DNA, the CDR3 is TGTGCCAGCAGCTTAGGAGGAGTTTTCAATGAGCAGTTCTTC.

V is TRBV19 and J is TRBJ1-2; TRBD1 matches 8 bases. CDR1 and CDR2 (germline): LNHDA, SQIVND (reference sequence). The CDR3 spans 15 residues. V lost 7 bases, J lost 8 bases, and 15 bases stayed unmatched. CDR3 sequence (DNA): TGTGCCAGTATTCTACGAGCAGGGGGCTTACGGGGCTACACCTTC. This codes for CASILRAGGLRGYTF.

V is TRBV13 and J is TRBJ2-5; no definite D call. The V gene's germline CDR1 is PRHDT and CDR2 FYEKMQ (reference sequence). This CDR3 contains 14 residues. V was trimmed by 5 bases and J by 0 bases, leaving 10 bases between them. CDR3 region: CASSQEPDQETQYF. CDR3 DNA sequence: TGTGCCAGCAGCCAAGAACCGGACCAAGAGACCCAGTACTTC.